These T cell receptor beta chains were read from a single sample in a study of beta chain features in type 1 diabetes. Produced via immunoSEQ multiplex PCR; TCRdb's table is partial and in-frame only. The table includes approximately 730,000 clones, around an eighth detected once. Sequencing used naive CD4+ T cells from blood. The receptors were sampled from a man aged 18 to 30 with type 1 diabetes. Both conserved end residues are part of each CDR3. A D gene is named only where the DNA matches it firmly. Part of the rows lack a size; the others show once, few, many or a class for expanded clones.

d_call	v_call	clone_size	j_call	cdr3_aa	cdr3_nt
-	TRBV10-2	few	TRBJ2-2	CASSVGESIGTGELFF	TGCGCCAGCAGTGTAGGAGAGTCGATCGGCACCGGGGAGCTGTTTTTT
TRBD1	TRBV28	-	TRBJ1-2	CASSSQGAPNYGYTF	TGTGCCAGCAGTTCCCAGGGGGCGCCCAACTATGGCTACACCTTC
-	TRBV30	few	TRBJ1-1	CAWSVLNEAFF	TGTGCCTGGAGTGTACTGAATGAAGCTTTCTTT
-	TRBV30	-	TRBJ2-7	CAWSPLDLGEQYF	TGTGCCTGGAGTCCTCTTGACCTAGGCGAGCAGTACTTC
-	TRBV7-9	-	TRBJ1-1	CASSPQGNTEAFF	TGTGCCAGCAGCCCCCAGGGAAACACTGAAGCTTTCTTT
-	TRBV20-1	-	TRBJ1-2	CSATGDYGYTF	TGCAGTGCTACAGGAGACTATGGCTACACCTTC
TRBD2	TRBV4-1	-	TRBJ2-1	CASSLILAGGLYNEQFF	TGCGCCAGCAGCCTTATACTAGCGGGGGGGCTATACAATGAGCAGTTCTTC
-	TRBV7-9	-	TRBJ2-1	CASSPRGTVINEQFF	TGTGCCAGCAGCCCCCGGGGGACGGTTATCAATGAGCAGTTCTTC
-	TRBV18	few	TRBJ1-1	CASSPRNMNTEAFF	TGTGCCAGCTCACCACGGAACATGAACACTGAAGCTTTCTTT
-	TRBV5-8	few	TRBJ1-1	CASSLEWNTEAFF	TGTGCCAGCAGCTTGGAGTGGAACACTGAAGCTTTCTTT
TRBD2	TRBV6-5	-	TRBJ2-5	CASRRQIAGETQYF	TGTGCCAGCAGACGACAAATAGCGGGGGAGACCCAGTACTTC
-	TRBV11-3	few	TRBJ1-1	CASSTGRMNTEAFF	TGTGCCAGCAGCACCGGACGGATGAACACTGAAGCTTTCTTT
-	TRBV4-1	-	TRBJ1-2	CASSQLGNYGYTF	TGCGCCAGCAGCCAACTCGGTAACTATGGCTACACCTTC
-	TRBV29-1	-	TRBJ2-3	CSVLPLAGTLRDTQYF	TGCAGCGTTCTTCCTCTAGCCGGGACGCTAAGGGATACGCAGTATTTT
TRBD1	TRBV7-6	-	TRBJ2-7	CASTTPGTGYEQYF	TGTGCCAGCACCACTCCCGGGACAGGGTACGAGCAGTACTTC
-	TRBV18	-	TRBJ1-1	CASSPNGQMNTEAFF	TGTGCCAGCTCACCAAATGGACAGATGAACACTGAAGCTTTCTTT
-	TRBV2	few	TRBJ1-5	CASSARLEQPQHF	TGTGCCAGCAGTGCGCGGTTGGAGCAGCCCCAGCATTTT
-	TRBV2	few	TRBJ2-7	CASRSSAGGPYEQYF	TGTGCCAGCAGATCATCGGCTGGGGGACCCTACGAGCAGTACTTC
-	TRBV5-1	-	TRBJ2-2	CASSPRNTGELFF	TGCGCCAGCAGCCCCAGAAACACCGGGGAGCTGTTTTTT
-	TRBV30	-	TRBJ1-5	CAWNQGGNQPQHF	TGTGCCTGGAACCAGGGAGGCAATCAGCCCCAGCATTTT
-	TRBV29-1	few	TRBJ1-2	CSVGEEEGRDYGYTF	TGCAGCGTTGGGGAAGAAGAGGGAAGGGACTATGGCTACACCTTC
-	TRBV30	few	TRBJ2-7	CAGSTASYEQYF	TGTGCCGGATCAACAGCTAGCTACGAGCAGTACTTC
-	TRBV7-2	few	TRBJ1-2	CASSLDSGYTF	TGTGCCAGCAGCTTAGACAGCGGCTACACCTTC
-	TRBV5-1	-	TRBJ1-3	CASSPDSSGNTIYF	TGCGCCAGCAGTCCAGACAGCTCTGGAAACACCATATATTTT
TRBD1	TRBV4-1	few	TRBJ2-7	CASSPQGAGEQYF	TGCGCCAGCAGCCCGCAGGGGGCTGGGGAGCAGTACTTC
-	TRBV19	few	TRBJ1-6	CASSIPRGYNSPLHF	TGTGCCAGTAGTATTCCCAGGGGCTATAATTCACCCCTCCACTTT
-	TRBV30	few	TRBJ1-1	CAWRWGGTEAFF	TGTGCCTGGAGATGGGGAGGGACTGAAGCTTTCTTT
TRBD1	TRBV25-1	-	TRBJ1-4	CASSGQGGEKLFF	TGTGCCAGCTCCGGACAGGGCGGTGAAAAACTGTTTTTT
-	TRBV29-1	few	TRBJ1-1	CSVGNTEAFF	TGCAGCGTTGGTAACACTGAAGCTTTCTTT
-	TRBV5-1	-	TRBJ2-7	CASSFVSVSVDEQYF	TGCGCCAGCAGCTTTGTGTCAGTCAGCGTGGACGAGCAGTACTTC
-	TRBV7-9	few	TRBJ1-5	CASSLGSQSQGNQPQHF	TGTGCCAGCAGCTTGGGCTCACAGTCTCAAGGCAATCAGCCCCAGCATTTT
-	TRBV5-1	few	TRBJ2-2	CASSSLSGGNTGELFF	TGCGCCAGCAGCTCGCTAAGCGGCGGGAACACCGGGGAGCTGTTTTTT
-	TRBV19	-	TRBJ2-1	CASSIALAVAYNEQFF	TGTGCCAGTAGTATAGCCCTAGCCGTCGCCTACAATGAGCAGTTCTTC
TRBD1	TRBV10-2	-	TRBJ1-1	CASRRDRENTEAFF	TGCGCCAGCCGACGGGACAGGGAGAACACTGAAGCTTTCTTT
-	TRBV6-5	few	TRBJ2-7	CASSYRQDLYEQYF	TGTGCCAGCAGTTACCGTCAGGATCTCTACGAGCAGTACTTC
-	TRBV18	-	TRBJ2-5	CASSAPGREETQYF	TGTGCCAGCTCAGCTCCGGGACGGGAAGAGACCCAGTACTTC
-	TRBV5-1	-	TRBJ1-1	CASSPRTLNTEAFF	TGCGCCAGCAGCCCCCGGACCCTAAACACTGAAGCTTTCTTT
-	TRBV7-9	-	TRBJ2-1	CASSPGGAGTYNEQFF	TGTGCCAGCAGCCCAGGAGGGGCCGGTACCTACAATGAGCAGTTCTTC
TRBD1	TRBV28	-	TRBJ2-7	CASNRDRYEQYF	TGTGCCAGTAATCGGGACAGATACGAGCAGTACTTC
TRBD1	TRBV6-1	few	TRBJ2-1	CASIRGQGNEQFF	TGTGCCAGCATCAGGGGACAGGGCAATGAGCAGTTCTTC
-	TRBV5-1	-	TRBJ1-2	CASSFGGIAGYGYTF	TGCGCCAGCAGCTTCGGGGGCATCGCGGGTTATGGCTACACCTTC
TRBD2	TRBV7-7	-	TRBJ2-1	CASAHGAGDYNEQFF	TGTGCTAGTGCCCATGGGGCGGGGGACTACAATGAGCAGTTCTTC
-	TRBV18	-	TRBJ2-1	CASSPPFTRDEQFF	TGTGCCAGCTCACCACCATTTACAAGGGATGAGCAGTTCTTC
TRBD1	TRBV11-2	few	TRBJ2-5	CASSVGQGQETQYF	TGTGCCAGCAGCGTTGGACAGGGCCAAGAGACCCAGTACTTC
-	TRBV7-8	-	TRBJ1-1	CASSPQAGTYLNTEAFF	TGTGCCAGCAGCCCCCAAGCCGGGACATATTTGAACACTGAAGCTTTCTTT
-	TRBV2	-	TRBJ1-1	CASSEALEAFF	TGTGCCAGCAGTGAAGCGCTAGAAGCTTTCTTT
TRBD1	TRBV5-1	few	TRBJ2-5	CASSTGTGEETQYF	TGCGCCAGCAGCACCGGGACAGGGGAAGAGACCCAGTACTTC
TRBD2	TRBV30	few	TRBJ2-5	CAWSVGGLASFQETQYF	TGTGCCTGGAGTGTGGGGGGACTAGCGAGTTTCCAAGAGACCCAGTACTTC
-	TRBV10-3	few	TRBJ2-7	CAISPWGYEQYF	TGTGCCATCAGTCCGTGGGGCTACGAGCAGTACTTC
-	TRBV29-1	few	TRBJ1-1	CSVEYGGRVRTEAFF	TGCAGCGTTGAGTATGGGGGGCGCGTGAGGACTGAAGCTTTCTTT
-	TRBV4-1	few	TRBJ1-5	CASSQTPGSNQPQHF	TGCGCCAGCAGCCAGACCCCGGGCAGCAATCAGCCCCAGCATTTT